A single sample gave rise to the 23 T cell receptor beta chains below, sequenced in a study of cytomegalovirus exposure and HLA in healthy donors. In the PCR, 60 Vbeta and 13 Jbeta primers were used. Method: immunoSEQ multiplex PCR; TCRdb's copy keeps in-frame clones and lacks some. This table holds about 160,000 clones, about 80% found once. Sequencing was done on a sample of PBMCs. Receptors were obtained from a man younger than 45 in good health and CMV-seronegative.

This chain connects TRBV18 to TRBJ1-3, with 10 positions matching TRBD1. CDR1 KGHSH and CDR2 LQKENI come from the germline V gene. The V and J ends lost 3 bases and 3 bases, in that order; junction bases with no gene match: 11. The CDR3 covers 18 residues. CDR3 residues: CASSPQPPTGGDGNTIYF. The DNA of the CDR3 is TGTGCCAGCTCACCTCAACCTCCGACAGGGGGCGATGGAAACACCATATATTTT.

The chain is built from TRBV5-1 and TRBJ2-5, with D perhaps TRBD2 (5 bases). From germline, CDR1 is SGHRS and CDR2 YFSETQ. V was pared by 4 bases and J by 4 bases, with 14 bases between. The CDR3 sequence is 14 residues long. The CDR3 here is CASSPGGLGETQYF. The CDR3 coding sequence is TGCGCCAGCAGCCCCGGTGGACTCGGAGAGACCCAGTACTTC.

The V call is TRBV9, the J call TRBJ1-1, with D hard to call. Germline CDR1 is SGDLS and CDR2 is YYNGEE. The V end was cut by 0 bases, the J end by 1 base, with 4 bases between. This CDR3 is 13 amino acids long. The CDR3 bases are TGTGCCAGCAGCGTAGGGGCGAACACTGAAGCTTTCTTT. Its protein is CASSVGANTEAFF.

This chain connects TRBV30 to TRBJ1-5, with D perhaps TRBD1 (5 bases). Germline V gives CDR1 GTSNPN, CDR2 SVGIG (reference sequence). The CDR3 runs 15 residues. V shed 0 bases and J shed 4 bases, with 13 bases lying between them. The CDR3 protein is CAWSVSGYQNQPQHF. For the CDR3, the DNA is TGTGCCTGGAGTGTCTCAGGGTACCAGAATCAGCCCCAGCATTTT.

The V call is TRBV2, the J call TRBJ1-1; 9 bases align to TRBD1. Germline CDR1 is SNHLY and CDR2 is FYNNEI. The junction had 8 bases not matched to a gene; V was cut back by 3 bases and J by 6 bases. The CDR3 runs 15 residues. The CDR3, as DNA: TGTGCCAGCAGTGAGATACAGGGGGCGAGCCCTGAAGCTTTCTTT. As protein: CASSEIQGASPEAFF.

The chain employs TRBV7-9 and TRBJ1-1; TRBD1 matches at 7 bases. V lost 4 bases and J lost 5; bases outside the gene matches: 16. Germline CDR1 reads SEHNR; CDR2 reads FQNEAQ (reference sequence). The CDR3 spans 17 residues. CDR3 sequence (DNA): TGTGCCAGCAGCTCCCCGAGGGACAGAAGCGAAGGGACTGAAGCTTTCTTT. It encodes CASSSPRDRSEGTEAFF.

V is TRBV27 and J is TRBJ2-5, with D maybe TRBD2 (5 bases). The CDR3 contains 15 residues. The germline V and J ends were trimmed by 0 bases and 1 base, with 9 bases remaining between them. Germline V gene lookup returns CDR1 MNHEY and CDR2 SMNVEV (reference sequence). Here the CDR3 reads CASSLSAAPQETQYF. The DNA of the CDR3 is TGTGCCAGCAGTTTATCAGCGGCTCCCCAAGAGACCCAGTACTTC.

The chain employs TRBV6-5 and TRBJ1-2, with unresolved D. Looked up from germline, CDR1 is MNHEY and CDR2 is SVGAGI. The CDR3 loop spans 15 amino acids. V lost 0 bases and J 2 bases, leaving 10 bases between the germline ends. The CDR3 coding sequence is TGTGCCAGCAGTTACTCGGGCACCGTAAACTATGGCTACACCTTC. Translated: CASSYSGTVNYGYTF.

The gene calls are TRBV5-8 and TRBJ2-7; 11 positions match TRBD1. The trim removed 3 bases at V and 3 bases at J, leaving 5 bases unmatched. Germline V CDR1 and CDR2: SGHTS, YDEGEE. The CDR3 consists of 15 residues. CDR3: CASSSRTGGVYEQYF. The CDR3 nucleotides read TGTGCCAGCAGCTCCCGGACAGGGGGCGTCTACGAGCAGTACTTC.

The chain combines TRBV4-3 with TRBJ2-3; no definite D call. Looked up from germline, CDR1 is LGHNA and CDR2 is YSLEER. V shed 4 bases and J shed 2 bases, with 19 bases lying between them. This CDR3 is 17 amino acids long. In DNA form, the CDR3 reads TGCGCCAGCAGCCCTTGGCCCGAAGGCAGGTTCACAGATACGCAGTATTTT. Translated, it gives CASSPWPEGRFTDTQYF.

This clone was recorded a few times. As DNA, the CDR3 is TGTGCCAGCAGTCTCCGACAGGCTAACTATGGCTACACCTTC. Protein: CASSLRQANYGYTF. The rearrangement uses TRBV27 and TRBJ1-2, with D tentatively TRBD1 (6 bases). Germline V gene data show CDR1 as MNHEY and CDR2 as SMNVEV (reference sequence). V lost 5 bases and J 0 bases, leaving 10 bases between the germline ends. The CDR3 covers 14 residues.

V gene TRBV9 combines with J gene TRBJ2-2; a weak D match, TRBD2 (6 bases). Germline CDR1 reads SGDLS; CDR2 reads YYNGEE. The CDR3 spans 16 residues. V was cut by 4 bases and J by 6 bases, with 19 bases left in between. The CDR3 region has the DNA TGTGCCAGCAGCCCCCGACTAGACATCGGCGCCGGGGAGCTGTTTTTT. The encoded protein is CASSPRLDIGAGELFF.

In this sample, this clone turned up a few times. The CDR3 coding sequence is TGCGCCAGCAGTTACGATGGACAGGGGTACAATGAGCAGTTCTTC. As protein: CASSYDGQGYNEQFF. The rearrangement links TRBV5-1 to TRBJ2-1, with 9 bases fitting TRBD1. Unmatched junction bases numbered 7, after V lost 5 bases and J lost 4 bases. This CDR3 has 15 amino acids. The germline gives CDR1 SGHRS, CDR2 YFSETQ.

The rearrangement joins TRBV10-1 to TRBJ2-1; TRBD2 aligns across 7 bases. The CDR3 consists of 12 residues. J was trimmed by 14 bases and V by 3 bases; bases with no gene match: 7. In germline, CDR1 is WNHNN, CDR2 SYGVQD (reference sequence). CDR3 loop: CASSDPGTNEFF. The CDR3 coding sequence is TGCGCCAGCAGTGATCCCGGGACTAACGAGTTCTTC.

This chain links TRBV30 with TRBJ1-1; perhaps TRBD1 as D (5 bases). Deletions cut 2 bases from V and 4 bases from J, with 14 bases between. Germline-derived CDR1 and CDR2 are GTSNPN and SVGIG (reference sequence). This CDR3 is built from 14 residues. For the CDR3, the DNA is TGTGCCTGGAGTATCGGGGGTGGGAGCACTGAAGCTTTCTTT. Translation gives CAWSIGGGSTEAFF.

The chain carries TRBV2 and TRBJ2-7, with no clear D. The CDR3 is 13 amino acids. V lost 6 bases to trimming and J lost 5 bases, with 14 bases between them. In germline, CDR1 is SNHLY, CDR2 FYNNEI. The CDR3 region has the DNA TGTGCCAGCAGCACACTCGACTGGAACGAGCAGTACTTC. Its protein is CASSTLDWNEQYF. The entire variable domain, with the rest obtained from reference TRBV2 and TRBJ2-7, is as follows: EPEVTQTPSHQVTQMGQEVILRCVPISNHLYFYWYRQILGQKVEFLVSFYNNEISEKSEIFDDQFSVERPDGSNFTLKIRSTKLEDSAMYFCASSTLDWNEQYFGPGTRLTVT.

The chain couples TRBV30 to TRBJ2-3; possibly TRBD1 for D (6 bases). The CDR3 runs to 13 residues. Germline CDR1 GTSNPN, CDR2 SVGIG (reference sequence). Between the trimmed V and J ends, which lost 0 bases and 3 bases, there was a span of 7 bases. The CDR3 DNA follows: TGTGCCTGGAGTGTACAGGGTACAGATACGCAGTATTTT. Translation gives CAWSVQGTDTQYF.

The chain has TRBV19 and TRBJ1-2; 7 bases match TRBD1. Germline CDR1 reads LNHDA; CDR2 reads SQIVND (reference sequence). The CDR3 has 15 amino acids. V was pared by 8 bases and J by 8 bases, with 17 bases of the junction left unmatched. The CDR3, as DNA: TGTGCCAGTGGGACTAGGACAGGACCGAACTTGGGCTACACCTTC. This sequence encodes CASGTRTGPNLGYTF. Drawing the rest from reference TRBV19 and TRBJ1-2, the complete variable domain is DGGITQSPKYLFRKEGQNVTLSCEQNLNHDAMYWYRQDPGQGLRLIYYSQIVNDFQKGDIAEGYSVSREKKESFPLTVTSAQKNPTAFYLCASGTRTGPNLGYTFGSGTRLTVV.

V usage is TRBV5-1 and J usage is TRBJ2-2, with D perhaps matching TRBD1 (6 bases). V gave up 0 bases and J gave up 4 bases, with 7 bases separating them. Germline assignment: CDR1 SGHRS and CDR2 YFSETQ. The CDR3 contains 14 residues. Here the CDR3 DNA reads TGCGCCAGCAGCTTGGCAGGGGCCACCGGGGAGCTGTTTTTT. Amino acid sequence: CASSLAGATGELFF. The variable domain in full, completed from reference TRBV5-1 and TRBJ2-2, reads KAGVTQTPRYLIKTRGQQVTLSCSPISGHRSVSWYQQTPGQGLQFLFEYFSETQRNKGNFPGRFSGRQFSNSRSEMNVSTLELGDSALYLCASSLAGATGELFFGEGSRLTVL.

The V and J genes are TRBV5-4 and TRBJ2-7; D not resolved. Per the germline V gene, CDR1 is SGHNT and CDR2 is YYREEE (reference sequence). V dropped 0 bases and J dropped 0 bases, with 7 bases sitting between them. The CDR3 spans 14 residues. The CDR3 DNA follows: TGTGCCAGCAGCTTGGGAGGCGACTCCTACGAGCAGTACTTC. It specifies CASSLGGDSYEQYF.

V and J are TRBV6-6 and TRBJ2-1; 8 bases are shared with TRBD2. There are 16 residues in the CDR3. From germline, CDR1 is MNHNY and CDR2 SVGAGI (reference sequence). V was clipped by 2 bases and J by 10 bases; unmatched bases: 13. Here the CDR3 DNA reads TGTGCCAGCAGTTACCCTCTAGCGGGCGGCTTAGAAGAGCAGTTCTTC. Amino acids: CASSYPLAGGLEEQFF.

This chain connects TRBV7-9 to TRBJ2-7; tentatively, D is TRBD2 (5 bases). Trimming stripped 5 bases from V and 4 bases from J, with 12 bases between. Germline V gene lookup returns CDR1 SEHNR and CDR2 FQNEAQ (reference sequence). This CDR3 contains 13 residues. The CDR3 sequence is CASSPGVTYEQYF. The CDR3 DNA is TGTGCCAGCAGCCCCGGGGTTACGTACGAGCAGTACTTC.

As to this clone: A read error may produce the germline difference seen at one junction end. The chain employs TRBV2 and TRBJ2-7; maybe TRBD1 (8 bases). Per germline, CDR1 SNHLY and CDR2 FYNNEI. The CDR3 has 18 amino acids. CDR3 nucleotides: TGTGCCAGCAGTGAAAGGGGGGGGACGACAGGGGACTACTACGGGCAGTACTTC. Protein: CASSERGGTTGDYYGQYF. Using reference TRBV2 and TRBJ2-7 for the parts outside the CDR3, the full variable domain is EPEVTQTPSHQVTQMGQEVILRCVPISNHLYFYWYRQILGQKVEFLVSFYNNEISEKSEIFDDQFSVERPDGSNFTLKIRSTKLEDSAMYFCASSERGGTTGDYYGQYFGPGTRLTVT.